Here is one T cell receptor beta chain with its context. The data are from a study of T-cell reconstitution after alpha-beta-depleted transplantation in children. Using unique molecular identifiers, the investigators prepared the TCRbeta library. In TCRdb, the PCR reads were re-called with MiXCR into one record per CDR3 protein. The data hold hundreds of thousands of distinct CDR3 sequences, with around a sixth observed a single time. Trimming pared 1 base from V and 5 bases from J, leaving 11 bases between. In germline, CDR1 is SGHRS, CDR2 YFSETQ. This CDR3 is built from 14 residues. The source material was PBMCs from the stem cell graft donor, sampled from the stem cell graft. The TCR was taken from a human donor who donated a stem cell graft to a child with acute myeloid leukemia. This rearrangement joins TRBV5-1 to TRBJ2-3; possibly TRBD1 for D (5 bases). This CDR3 reads CASSLLQVGDTQYF. The CDR3, as DNA: TGCGCCAGCAGCTTGCTACAGGTCGGAGATACGCAGTATTTT.